This paragraph covers one TCR beta chain sequence. Its antigen is unknown. Time point of the sample: 2014-2015 season, pre-vaccination. Sorted blood CD4 subsets were sequenced before and after adults received seasonal inactivated influenza vaccine. Non-naive CD4+CXCR5+PD-1+ cTfh were sorted into ICOS+CD38+ and ICOS-CD38- fractions. With 2 bases clipped from V and 6 bases from J, the junction kept 4 bases outside the gene matches. Per germline, CDR1 SEHNR and CDR2 FQNEAQ (reference sequence). The CDR3 contains 16 residues. The sample belongs to a study of follicular helper T cells after annual influenza vaccination. Sequencing used immunoSEQ multiplex PCR; TCRdb keeps in-frame clones, though not all of them. In the table there are approximately 30,000 clones, 65% to 85% of which are singletons. General observations from the study: Plasmablast frequency change correlated with clonality change in ICOS+CD38+ cTfh.

The input for sequencing was CXCR5+ CD38- circulating T follicular helper cells from blood, taken on the day of influenza vaccination. Subset described: circulating Tfh, non-naive CD4+CXCR5+PD-1+ (ICOS+CD38+ or ICOS-CD38-). The J gene is TRBJ2-2, the V gene TRBV7-9; 12 bases fit TRBD2. This sequence was found in an adult who received the influenza vaccine. The CDR3: CASSLPSGRAAGELFF. CDR3 DNA sequence: TGTGCCAGCAGCTTACCTAGCGGGAGGGCAGCCGGGGAGCTGTTTTTT.